This entry is about one T cell receptor (beta chain). These data belong to a study of blood T cell repertoires in COVID-19. Turning to the study itself: Two negative PCRs, clearance, or symptom resolution were required of recovered Cohort 3 donors.

In the study's own analysis: How many nucleated cells were present was estimated from reference gene primer amplification. Sequencing was performed with immunoSEQ multiplex PCR; in TCRdb, only in-frame clones are kept and a portion is missing. D and trimming were read from the DNA, whereas the V and J calls and clone size are those reported in that table. The table has fewer than 250,000 clones, around 86% seen once. This CDR3 has 14 amino acids. CDR1 is MDHEN, CDR2 SYDVKM, per germline. V shed 2 bases, J shed 2 bases, and the junction held 2 bases outside the gene matches. V is TRBV28 and J is TRBJ1-2; 7 nucleotides match TRBD1. This TCR derives from a man under 40 in a cohort exposed to, infected with or recovered from COVID-19 (not recorded which). The sequencing sample was made of PBMCs or T cells enriched from blood (not recorded which). The CDR3 coding sequence is TGTGCCAGCAGTTTACCACAGGGGAACTATGGCTACACCTTC. This translates into CASSLPQGNYGYTF.